This T cell receptor beta chain was sequenced for a study of CD8 T cells in ankylosing spondylitis. Study-wide results and limits: Among TCR beta sequences, a motif of under ten highly homologous variants appeared characteristic of ankylosing spondylitis blood. Researchers report that disease-linked clones proved CD8+ and relatively rare in peripheral blood.

Between the trimmed V and J ends, which lost 6 bases and 6 bases, there was a span of 16 bases. CDR1 is MNHEY, CDR2 SVGEGT, per germline. The CDR3 sequence is 14 residues long. With regard to this clonotype: Its antigen is unidentified. Just one base apart from a much larger clone, this may be a read error.

Quantitative barcoded 5'-RACE was used to prepare TCR beta libraries. In TCRdb, the 5' RACE reads were re-called with MiXCR into one record per CDR3 protein. Of 200,000 to 300,000 distinct CDR3 sequences listed, under 8.5% are singletons. The chain is built from TRBV6-2 or TRBV6-3 and TRBJ2-3; no reliable D call. The sequencing input was blood, either unsorted or a sorted T cell fraction (not recorded which). This clonotype originated in a female donor with ankylosing spondylitis or in good health (not recorded which). The CDR3 loop reads CASSHRPPADTQYF. In DNA form, the CDR3 reads TGTGCCAGCAGCCATCGCCCTCCAGCGGATACGCAGTATTTT.